The clone carrying this T cell receptor (beta chain) was observed a few times. Its antigen is not known. Volunteers attending a blood bank in Maryland, USA, served as healthy controls. These data belong to a study of neurological immune-mediated disorders. Regarding the study as a whole: In HTLV-1-associated myelopathy, TCR clonal expansion was greatest, and in multiple sclerosis it was least, below healthy controls. Private repertoires in all groups were suggested, as expanded clones shared no CDR3 amino acid sequences across subjects.

The cDNA was synthesized by means of template-switch 5'RACE, which was carried out with 10-nucleotide random UMIs. TCRdb ran MiXCR on the 5' RACE reads and lists one entry per CDR3 protein. The table records about 79,000 distinct CDR3 sequences, 11% to 15% of them present only once. This TCR was recovered from a woman in her forties or fifties in good health. The sequencing sample was made of PBMCs.

The CDR3 region has the DNA TGTGCCACCAGCAGAGGGGCTAATTACGAGCAGTACTTC. Protein: CATSRGANYEQYF. The chain carries TRBV15 and TRBJ2-7, with D uncertain. The germline gives CDR1 LNHNV, CDR2 YYDKDF (reference sequence). Trimming pared 1 base from V and 4 bases from J, leaving 8 bases between. The CDR3 contains 13 residues.